The text below deals with one TCR beta chain. This sample is part of a study of beta chain features in type 1 diabetes. Germline V gene sequence: CDR1 MRHNA, CDR2 SNTAGT. This CDR3 is 11 amino acids long. V was pared by 8 bases and J by 6 bases, with 9 bases between. Expressed TCRB transcripts were sequenced because the isolated RNA had all been reverse transcribed beforehand. The table came from immunoSEQ multiplex PCR; TCRdb's copy has only in-frame clones and leaves some out. The data contain roughly 400,000 clones, approximately 15% of them singletons. Sequencing was done on a sample of naive CD4+ T cells from blood. The genes are TRBV6-4 and TRBJ2-3, with no clear D. This TCR was recovered from a man aged 25 to 40 in good health. The CDR3 DNA follows: TGTGCCAGCGGGTTTGGGGATACGCAGTATTTT. Amino acid sequence: CASGFGDTQYF.